The subject of this entry is one T cell receptor (beta chain). Its matching antigen is unknown. This sample is drawn from a study of T-cell memory formation after mild COVID-19. General study points: That cross-reactive memory joined was suggested by some responding clones appearing in pre-infection memory.

Trimming removed 2 bases at V and 0 bases at J, with 13 bases between. This CDR3 has 16 residues. The germline V gene has CDR1 LGHNA and CDR2 YSLEER. TCRdb analysed the 5' RACE reads with MiXCR anew, one entry per CDR3 protein. The sample carries some 130,000 distinct CDR3 sequences, 16% recorded once. The chain uses TRBV4-3 and TRBJ2-5; D not certain. This clonotype was sampled from an adult woman who had mild COVID-19 (a few samples of this study predate the infection). Cell type and time point are not known. The sequencing input was PBMCs or a T cell subset sorted from them (not recorded which). The CDR3 coding sequence is TGCGCCAGCAGCCAAACCTACCGAGGACACCAAGAGACCCAGTACTTC. As protein: CASSQTYRGHQETQYF.